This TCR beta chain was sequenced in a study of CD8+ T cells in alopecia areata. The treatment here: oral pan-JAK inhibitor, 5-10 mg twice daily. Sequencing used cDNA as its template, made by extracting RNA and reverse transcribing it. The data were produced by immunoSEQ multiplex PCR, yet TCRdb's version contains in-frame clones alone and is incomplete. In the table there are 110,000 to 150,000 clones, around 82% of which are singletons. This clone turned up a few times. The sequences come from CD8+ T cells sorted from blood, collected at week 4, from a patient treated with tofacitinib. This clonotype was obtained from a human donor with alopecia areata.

The CDR3 protein is CASSPYPGQYYNEQFF. The CDR3 bases are TGCGCCAGCAGCCCTTATCCGGGACAGTACTACAATGAGCAGTTCTTC. The gene calls are TRBV4-1 and TRBJ2-1, with 7 bases matching TRBD1. This CDR3 contains 16 residues. The germline V gene encodes CDR1 MGHRA and CDR2 YSYEKL. J lost 3 bases, V lost 4 bases, and 9 bases had no gene match.